This T cell receptor beta chain stems from a study of blood T cell repertoires in COVID-19. This clone has just one count. The CDR3 consists of 14 residues. The germline gives CDR1 MDHEN, CDR2 SYDVKM. Trimming took 7 bases from V and 4 from J, leaving 16 bases between them. As originally analysed: Scientists estimated how many nucleated cells there were by amplifying reference gene primers. Libraries were prepared by immunoSEQ multiplex PCR; TCRdb keeps only in-frame clonotypes and omits some of them. Clone size and the V and J calls come from that table; the DNA yielded D and trimming. The sample consists of about 140,000 clones, about 90% of them appearing once.

The TCR comes from a man between 50 and 59 years old with active or convalescent COVID-19. The V gene is TRBV28, the J gene TRBJ1-1; perhaps TRBD1 as D (6 bases). What was sequenced was peripheral blood. This CDR3 reads CASKSPGHLTEAFF. CDR3 sequence (DNA): TGTGCCAGCAAGTCCCCGGGACACCTCACTGAAGCTTTCTTT.